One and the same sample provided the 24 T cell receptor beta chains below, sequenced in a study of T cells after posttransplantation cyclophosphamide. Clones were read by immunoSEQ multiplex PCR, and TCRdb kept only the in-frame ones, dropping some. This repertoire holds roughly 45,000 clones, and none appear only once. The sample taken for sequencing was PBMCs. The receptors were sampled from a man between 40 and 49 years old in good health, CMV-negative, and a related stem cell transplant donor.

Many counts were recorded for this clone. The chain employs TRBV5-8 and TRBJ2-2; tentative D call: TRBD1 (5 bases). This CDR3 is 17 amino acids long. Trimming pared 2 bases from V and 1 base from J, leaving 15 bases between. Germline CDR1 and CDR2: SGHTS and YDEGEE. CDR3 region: CASSLPRQRRNTGELFF. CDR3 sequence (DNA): TGTGCCAGCAGCTTACCCCGACAGAGAAGGAACACCGGGGAGCTGTTTTTT.

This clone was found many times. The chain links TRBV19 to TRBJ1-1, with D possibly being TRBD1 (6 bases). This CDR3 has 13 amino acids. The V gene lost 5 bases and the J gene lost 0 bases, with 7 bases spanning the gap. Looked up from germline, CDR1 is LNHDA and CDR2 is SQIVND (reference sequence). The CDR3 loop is CASSQGLNTEAFF. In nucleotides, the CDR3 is TGTGCCAGTAGTCAGGGGCTGAACACTGAAGCTTTCTTT.

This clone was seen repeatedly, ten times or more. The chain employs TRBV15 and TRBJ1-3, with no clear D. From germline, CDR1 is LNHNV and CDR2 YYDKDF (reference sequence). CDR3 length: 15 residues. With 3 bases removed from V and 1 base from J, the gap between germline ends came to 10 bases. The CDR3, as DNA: TGTGCCACCAGCAGCAGGTTTGGGTCTGGAAACACCATATATTTT. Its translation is CATSSRFGSGNTIYF.

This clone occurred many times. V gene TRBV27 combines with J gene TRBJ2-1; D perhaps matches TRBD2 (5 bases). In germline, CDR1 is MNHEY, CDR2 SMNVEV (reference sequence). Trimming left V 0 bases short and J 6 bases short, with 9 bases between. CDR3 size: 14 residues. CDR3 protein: CASSLSLEVNEQFF. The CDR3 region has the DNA TGTGCCAGCAGTTTATCGTTGGAGGTCAATGAGCAGTTCTTC.

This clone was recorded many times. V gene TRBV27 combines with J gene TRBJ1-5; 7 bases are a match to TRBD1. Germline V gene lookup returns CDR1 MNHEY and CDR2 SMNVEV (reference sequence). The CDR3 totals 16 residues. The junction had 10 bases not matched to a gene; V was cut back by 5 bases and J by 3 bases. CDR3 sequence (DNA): TGTGCCAGCAGTACCTACCGGGACAGCAACAATCAGCCCCAGCATTTT. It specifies CASSTYRDSNNQPQHF.

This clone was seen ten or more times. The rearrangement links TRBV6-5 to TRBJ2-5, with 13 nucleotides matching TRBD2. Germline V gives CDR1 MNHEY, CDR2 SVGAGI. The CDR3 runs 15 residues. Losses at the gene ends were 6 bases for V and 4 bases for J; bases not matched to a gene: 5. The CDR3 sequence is CASRPGLAGAETQYF. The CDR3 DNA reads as TGTGCCAGCAGGCCAGGACTAGCGGGAGCAGAGACCCAGTACTTC.

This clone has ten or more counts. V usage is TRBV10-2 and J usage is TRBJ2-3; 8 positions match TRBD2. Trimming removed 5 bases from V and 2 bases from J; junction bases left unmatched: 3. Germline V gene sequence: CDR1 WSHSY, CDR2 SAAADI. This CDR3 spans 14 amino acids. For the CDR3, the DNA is TGCGCCAGCAGTATCGGGAGGGTCACAGATACGCAGTATTTT. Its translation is CASSIGRVTDTQYF.

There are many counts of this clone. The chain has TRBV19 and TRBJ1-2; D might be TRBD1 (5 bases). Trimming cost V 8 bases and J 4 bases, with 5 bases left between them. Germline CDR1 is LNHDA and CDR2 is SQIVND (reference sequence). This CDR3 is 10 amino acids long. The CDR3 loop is CASGAYGYTF. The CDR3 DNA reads TGTGCCAGTGGGGCCTATGGCTACACCTTC.

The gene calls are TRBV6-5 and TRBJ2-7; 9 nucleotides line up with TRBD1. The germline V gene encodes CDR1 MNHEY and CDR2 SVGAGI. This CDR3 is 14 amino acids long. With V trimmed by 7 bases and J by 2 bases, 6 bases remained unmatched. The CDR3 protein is CASTDGQGTYEQYF. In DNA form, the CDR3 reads TGTGCCAGCACTGATGGACAGGGGACCTACGAGCAGTACTTC.

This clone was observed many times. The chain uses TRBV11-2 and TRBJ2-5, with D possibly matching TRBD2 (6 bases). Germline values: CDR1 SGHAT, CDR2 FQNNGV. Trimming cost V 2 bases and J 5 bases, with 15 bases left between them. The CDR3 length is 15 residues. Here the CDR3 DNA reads TGTGCCAGCAGCTTACGGGGGATAGTGGAGGAGACCCAGTACTTC. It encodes CASSLRGIVEETQYF.

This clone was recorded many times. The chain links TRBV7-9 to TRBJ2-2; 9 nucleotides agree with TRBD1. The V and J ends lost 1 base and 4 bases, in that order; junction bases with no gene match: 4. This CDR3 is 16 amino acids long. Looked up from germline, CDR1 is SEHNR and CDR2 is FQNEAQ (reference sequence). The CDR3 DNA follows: TGTGCCAGCAGCTTAGGGGGACAGGGTATCACCGGGGAGCTGTTTTTT. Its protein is CASSLGGQGITGELFF.

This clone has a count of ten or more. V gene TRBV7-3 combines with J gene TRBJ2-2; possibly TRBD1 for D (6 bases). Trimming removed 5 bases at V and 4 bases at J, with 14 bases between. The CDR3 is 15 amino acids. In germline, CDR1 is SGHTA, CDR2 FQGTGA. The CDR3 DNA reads TGTGCCAGCAGCCCCCAGGGGATTGGCACCGGGGAGCTGTTTTTT. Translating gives CASSPQGIGTGELFF.

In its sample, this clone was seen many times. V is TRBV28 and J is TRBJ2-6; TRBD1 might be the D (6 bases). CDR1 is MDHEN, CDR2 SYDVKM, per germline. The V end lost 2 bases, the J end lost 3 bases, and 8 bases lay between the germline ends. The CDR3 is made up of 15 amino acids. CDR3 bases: TGTGCCAGCAGTTTAGGGGGCAGTGGGGCCAACGTCCTGACTTTC. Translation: CASSLGGSGANVLTF. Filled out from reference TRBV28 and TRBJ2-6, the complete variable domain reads DVKVTQSSRYLVKRTGEKVFLECVQDMDHENMFWYRQDPGLGLRLIYFSYDVKMKEKGDIPEGYSVSREKKERFSLILESASTNQTSMYLCASSLGGSGANVLTFGAGSRLTVL.

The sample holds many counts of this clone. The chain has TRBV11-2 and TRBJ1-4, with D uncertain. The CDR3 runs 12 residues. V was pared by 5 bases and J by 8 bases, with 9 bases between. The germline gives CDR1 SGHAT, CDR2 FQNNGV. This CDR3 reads CASSRGGEKLFF. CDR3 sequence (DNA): TGTGCCAGCAGCCGAGGAGGGGAAAAACTGTTTTTT.

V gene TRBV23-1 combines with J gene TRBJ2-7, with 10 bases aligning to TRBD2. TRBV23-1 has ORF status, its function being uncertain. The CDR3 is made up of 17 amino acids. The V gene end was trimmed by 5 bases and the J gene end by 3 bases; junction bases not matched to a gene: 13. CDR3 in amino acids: CASSFDPPSGSCYEQYF. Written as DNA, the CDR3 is TGCGCCAGCAGTTTTGACCCCCCTAGCGGGAGTTGCTACGAGCAGTACTTC.

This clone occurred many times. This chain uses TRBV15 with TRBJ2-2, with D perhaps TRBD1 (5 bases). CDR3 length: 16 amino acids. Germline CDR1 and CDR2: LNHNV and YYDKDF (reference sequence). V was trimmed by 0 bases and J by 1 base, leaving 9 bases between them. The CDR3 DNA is TGTGCCACCAGCAGAGAGGCAGGGTGGAACACCGGGGAGCTGTTTTTT. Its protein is CATSREAGWNTGELFF.

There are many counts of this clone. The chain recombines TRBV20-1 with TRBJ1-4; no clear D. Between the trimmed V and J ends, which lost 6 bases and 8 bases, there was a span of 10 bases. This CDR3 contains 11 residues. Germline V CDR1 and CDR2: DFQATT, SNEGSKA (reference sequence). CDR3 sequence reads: CSAGGNEKLFF. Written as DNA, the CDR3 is TGCAGTGCCGGAGGGAACGAAAAACTGTTTTTT.

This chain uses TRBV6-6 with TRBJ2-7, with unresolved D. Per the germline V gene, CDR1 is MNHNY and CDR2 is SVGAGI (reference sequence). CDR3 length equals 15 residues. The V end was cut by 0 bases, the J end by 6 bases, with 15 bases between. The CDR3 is CASSYSRGVHSEQYF. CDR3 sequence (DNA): TGTGCCAGCAGTTACTCTCGCGGTGTACATAGCGAGCAGTACTTC.

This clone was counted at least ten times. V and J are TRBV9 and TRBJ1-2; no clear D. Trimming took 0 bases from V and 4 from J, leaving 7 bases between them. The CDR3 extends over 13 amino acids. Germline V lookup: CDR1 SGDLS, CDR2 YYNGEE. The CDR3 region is CASSVVSGYGYTF. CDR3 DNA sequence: TGTGCCAGCAGCGTAGTTTCAGGCTATGGCTACACCTTC.

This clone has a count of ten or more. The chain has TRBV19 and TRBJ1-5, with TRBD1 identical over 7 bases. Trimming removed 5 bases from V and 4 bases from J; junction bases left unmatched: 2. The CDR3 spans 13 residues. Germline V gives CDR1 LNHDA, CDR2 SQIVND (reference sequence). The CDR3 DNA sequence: TGTGCCAGTAGTGCGACAGGGAATCAGCCCCAGCATTTT. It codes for CASSATGNQPQHF.

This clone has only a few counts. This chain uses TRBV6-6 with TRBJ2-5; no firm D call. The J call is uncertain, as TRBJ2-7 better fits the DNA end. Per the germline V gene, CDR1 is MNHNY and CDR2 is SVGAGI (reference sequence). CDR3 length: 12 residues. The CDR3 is CASLSKDYEQYF. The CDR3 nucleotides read TGTGCCAGCTTATCCAAAGACTACGAGCAGTACTTC.

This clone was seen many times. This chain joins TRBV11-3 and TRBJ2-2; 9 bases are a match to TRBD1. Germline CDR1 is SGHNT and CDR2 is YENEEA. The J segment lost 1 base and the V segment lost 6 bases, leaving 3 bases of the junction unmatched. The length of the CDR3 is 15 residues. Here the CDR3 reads CASRPGQGNTGELFF. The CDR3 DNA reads TGTGCCAGCAGGCCGGGACAGGGGAACACCGGGGAGCTGTTTTTT.

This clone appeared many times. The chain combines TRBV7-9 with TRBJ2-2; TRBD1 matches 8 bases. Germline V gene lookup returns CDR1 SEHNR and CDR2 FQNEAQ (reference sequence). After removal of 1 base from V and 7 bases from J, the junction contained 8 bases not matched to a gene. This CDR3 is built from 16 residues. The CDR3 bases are TGTGCCAGCAGCTTAGGATGGACAGGGAATGTCGGGGAGCTGTTTTTT. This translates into CASSLGWTGNVGELFF.

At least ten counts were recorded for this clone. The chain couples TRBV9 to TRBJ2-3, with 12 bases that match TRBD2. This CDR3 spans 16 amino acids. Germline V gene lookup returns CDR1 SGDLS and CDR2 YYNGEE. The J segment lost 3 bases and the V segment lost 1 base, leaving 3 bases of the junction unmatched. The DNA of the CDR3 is TGTGCCAGCAGCGTAACTGGGACTAGCGGGACAGATACGCAGTATTTT. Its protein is CASSVTGTSGTDTQYF.